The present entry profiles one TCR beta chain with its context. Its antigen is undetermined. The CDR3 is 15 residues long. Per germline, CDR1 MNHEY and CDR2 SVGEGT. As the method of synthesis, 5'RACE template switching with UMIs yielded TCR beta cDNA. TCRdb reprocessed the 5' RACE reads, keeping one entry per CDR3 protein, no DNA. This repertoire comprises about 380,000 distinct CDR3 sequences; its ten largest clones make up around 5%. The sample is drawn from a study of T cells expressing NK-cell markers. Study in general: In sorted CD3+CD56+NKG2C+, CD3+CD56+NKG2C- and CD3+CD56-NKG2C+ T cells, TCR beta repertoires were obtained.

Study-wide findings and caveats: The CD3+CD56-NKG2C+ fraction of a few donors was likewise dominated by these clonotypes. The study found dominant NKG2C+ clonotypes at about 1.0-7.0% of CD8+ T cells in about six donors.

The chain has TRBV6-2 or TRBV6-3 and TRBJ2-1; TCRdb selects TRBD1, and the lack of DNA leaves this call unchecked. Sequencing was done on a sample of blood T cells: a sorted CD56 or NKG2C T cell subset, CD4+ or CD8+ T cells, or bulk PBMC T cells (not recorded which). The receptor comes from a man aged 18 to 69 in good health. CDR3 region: CASSPLGLAGNEQFF.